These T cell receptor beta chains were read from a single sample in a study of shared clonotypes between healthy human individuals. Measured with immunoSEQ multiplex PCR; TCRdb has only the in-frame clones, and not every one. The data contain some 2,400,000 clones, around 95% of them singletons. The sequencing sample was made of naive CD4+ T cells sorted from blood. The receptors were sampled from a man between 18 and 35 years old in good health. Both conserved end residues are part of each CDR3. Fields, in order: clone size, CDR3 length, D gene, J gene, V gene, CDR3 DNA, CDR3 protein. A D gene is named only where the DNA matches it firmly. Some rows mark clone size as missing; the rest say once, few, many or name a class of expanded clone.

size: NA
length: 13
D: NA
J: TRBJ2-7
V: TRBV19
DNA: TGTGCCAGTTCCTGGGGCCTCATGGACGAGCAGTACTTC
CDR3: CASSWGLMDEQYF

size: NA
length: 16
D: NA
J: TRBJ1-4
V: TRBV9
DNA: TGTGCCAGCAGCCTAAGACCAGGGACAACTAATGAAAAACTGTTTTTT
CDR3: CASSLRPGTTNEKLFF

size: NA
length: 13
D: TRBD1
J: TRBJ1-2
V: TRBV5-1
DNA: TGCGCCAGCAGTTCCGGGACAGGGACTGGCTACACCTTC
CDR3: CASSSGTGTGYTF

size: once
length: 16
D: NA
J: TRBJ2-1
V: TRBV7-2
DNA: TGTGCCAGCAGCTTATCCCCGGGCATCCAGTATAATGAGCAGTTCTTC
CDR3: CASSLSPGIQYNEQFF

size: NA
length: 13
D: NA
J: TRBJ1-2
V: TRBV10-1
DNA: TGCGCCAGCAGTGAAGAAGCTAACTATGGCTACACCTTC
CDR3: CASSEEANYGYTF

size: NA
length: 14
D: NA
J: TRBJ2-7
V: TRBV4-3
DNA: TGCGCCAGCAGCCAAGTCGCGGGGAAGTACGAGCAGTACTTC
CDR3: CASSQVAGKYEQYF

size: NA
length: 18
D: TRBD1
J: TRBJ1-1
V: TRBV28
DNA: TGTGCCAGCAGTTTAAGGGACAGGGGCCCCATGAGTTACACTGAAGCTTTCTTT
CDR3: CASSLRDRGPMSYTEAFF

size: NA
length: 15
D: TRBD1
J: TRBJ1-5
V: TRBV28
DNA: TGTGCCAGCAGACCGGGACAGGGGGCAGGTCAGCCCCAGCATTTT
CDR3: CASRPGQGAGQPQHF

size: NA
length: 14
D: NA
J: TRBJ2-3
V: TRBV18
DNA: TGTGCCAGCTCCCCCGGGCTTCGCACAGATACGCAGTATTTT
CDR3: CASSPGLRTDTQYF

size: NA
length: 15
D: TRBD2
J: TRBJ2-1
V: TRBV7-9
DNA: TGTGCCAGCAGATCCGGGACTAGGACCTACAATGAGCAGTTCTTC
CDR3: CASRSGTRTYNEQFF

size: once
length: 12
D: NA
J: TRBJ2-5
V: TRBV7-2
DNA: TGTGCCAGCTCGCGATACCAAGAGACCCAGTACTTC
CDR3: CASSRYQETQYF

size: NA
length: 14
D: NA
J: TRBJ1-1
V: TRBV28
DNA: TGTGCCAGCAGTTTAACCGGGGCGAACACTGAAGCTTTCTTT
CDR3: CASSLTGANTEAFF

size: NA
length: 14
D: NA
J: TRBJ1-1
V: TRBV5-4
DNA: TGTGCCAGCAGCTGGAAGGGGGGACGCACTGAAGCTTTCTTT
CDR3: CASSWKGGRTEAFF

size: NA
length: 15
D: TRBD1
J: TRBJ1-6
V: TRBV5-4
DNA: TGTGCCAGCAGACCGCCGGGACAGGGAAATTCACCCCTCCACTTT
CDR3: CASRPPGQGNSPLHF

size: NA
length: 13
D: TRBD1
J: TRBJ2-7
V: TRBV5-1
DNA: TGCGCCAGCAGCCGGACAGGGAGCTACGAGCAGTACTTC
CDR3: CASSRTGSYEQYF

size: NA
length: 16
D: NA
J: TRBJ2-4
V: TRBV5-8
DNA: TGTGCCAGCAGCTTATCCATCGGGACGAGGCTTTTAATGGGGTACTTC
CDR3: CASSLSIGTRLLMGYF

size: NA
length: 15
D: NA
J: TRBJ1-3
V: TRBV28
DNA: TGTGCCAGCAGTTCCCCAGGGATCTCTGGAAACACCATATATTTT
CDR3: CASSSPGISGNTIYF

size: NA
length: 14
D: NA
J: TRBJ1-2
V: TRBV6-5
DNA: TGTGCCAGCTCCAACCGTCGGGGGGTTAATGGCTACACCTTC
CDR3: CASSNRRGVNGYTF

size: NA
length: 12
D: NA
J: TRBJ2-5
V: TRBV30
DNA: TGTGCCTGGAGTGGAGGGGCGGAGACCCAGTACTTC
CDR3: CAWSGGAETQYF

size: once
length: 12
D: TRBD1
J: TRBJ2-3
V: TRBV6-5
DNA: TGTGCCACCCGACAGGGGACAGATACGCAGTATTTT
CDR3: CATRQGTDTQYF

size: NA
length: 16
D: NA
J: TRBJ2-6
V: TRBV6-5
DNA: TGTGCCAGCAGTTACGAGTTTCGGGCTGGGGCCAACGTCCTGACTTTC
CDR3: CASSYEFRAGANVLTF

size: NA
length: 13
D: NA
J: TRBJ2-3
V: TRBV6-6
DNA: TGTGCCAGCAGTTTGGCGGGGCGGGATACGCAGTATTTT
CDR3: CASSLAGRDTQYF

size: once
length: 15
D: NA
J: TRBJ1-3
V: TRBV19
DNA: TGTGCCAGTTCCAATCCGGGCCACTCTGGAAACACCATATATTTT
CDR3: CASSNPGHSGNTIYF

size: NA
length: 12
D: NA
J: TRBJ1-2
V: TRBV2
DNA: TGTGCCAGCAGGGATGACAGCTATGGCTACACCTTC
CDR3: CASRDDSYGYTF